This T cell receptor (beta chain) is drawn from a study of cytomegalovirus exposure and HLA in healthy donors. Notes on the study in general: Sequencing probably produced one cluster of sequence variants that were highly shared.

Per germline, CDR1 SEHNR and CDR2 FQNEAQ (reference sequence). The CDR3 is made up of 17 amino acids. The PCR was carried out with 60 Vbeta primers and 13 Jbeta primers. Generated by immunoSEQ multiplex PCR, the TCRdb table keeps only in-frame clones and is missing some. The data hold 130,000 to 150,000 clones, with 73% observed a single time. Worth noting for this clone: Its matching antigen is unknown. The junction differs from germline at one of its ends, possibly a read error.

V gene TRBV7-9 combines with J gene TRBJ2-3; 10 positions agree with TRBD2. The TCR was taken from a woman aged 40 to 50 in good health and CMV-seronegative. Sequencing input: PBMCs. CDR3 coding DNA: TGTACCAGCAGCTCCGACCGGACTAGCGGCTACACAGATACGCAGTATTTT. It specifies CTSSSDRTSGYTDTQYF.